The text below deals with one TCR beta chain. A few counts support this clonotype. This clone's antigen is unknown. Base qualities were left out, and no much larger clone turns up one base away. This entry is derived from a study of human T cells and chemical hapten exposure (dated by TCRdb to about 2021). At the level of the whole study: For sensitization, 2% DPC in acetone was applied to a roughly 2 cm by roughly 2 cm area of upper inner arm skin. Blood was sampled from patients pre-sensitization (week 0) and at 2, 6 and about 24 weeks after DPC sensitization. This study followed changes in the peripheral blood TCR repertoire in vivo during primary and secondary sensitization of alopecia patients to the hapten diphenylcyclopropenone (DPC). Libraries were pooled for sequencing, and variation in per-sample TCR yields was attributed mainly to small differences in library volumes within the pool. From each blood RNA sample, both TCR alpha and TCR beta chains were sequenced. For TCR sequencing, blood came from over 25 alopecia patients at anywhere from one to four time points (pre-sensitization, 2, 6 and 24 weeks). Throughout the approximately 22-week study period, patients were also given weekly therapeutic DPC doses on the scalp. Patch tests used Finn chambers with 0.01% DPC on the upper back, scored after 6 days by International Contact Dermatitis Research Group standards. Most of the patients in the cohort were female, and the cohort covered alopecia areata with under or over 50% scalp involvement, alopecia totalis and alopecia universalis.

The label giving this sample's time point can be read as: patch test 3, about 24 weeks after DPC sensitization. The treatment or condition label corresponds to: therapeutic diphenylcyclopropenone sensitization with weekly scalp DPC. Total RNA was isolated from unfractionated whole blood collected in Tempus Blood RNA tubes. At each patch-test visit, blood was drawn before the patch test was applied. To be eligible, patients had to be aged 18 to 70, diagnosed with alopecia and judged suitable for DPC therapy, while pregnant patients were excluded. On the study overall, not on this receptor specifically: Compared with pre-sensitization or healthy control sets, expanded TCRs formed significantly more large CDR3 similarity clusters, which is consistent with antigen-driven responses. DPC sensitization did not change the number of TCRs with a frequency above 1 in 1000, and there was no evidence of changes in global repertoire structure. Patch test score was positively correlated with the number of PT1 expanded TCRs, with significance at thresholds 8, 16 and 32 but not at 4. Repeated subsampling changed both the strength of the expansion versus patch-test correlation and the threshold at which the correlation became significant. Alopecia, a presumed autoimmune disease, was present in all patients, so the immune response of the patients might differ from that of healthy individuals.

Looking up the germline V gene yields CDR1 SGHTA and CDR2 FQGNSA. V lost 10 bases and J lost 1 base; the stretch between them is 13 bases long. From the cysteine up to the phenylalanine, the CDR3 has a length of 13 residues. The kept DNA is CDR3 alone, 39 bases in frame from the first base. Library preparation used RACE. The sample was run on a NextSeq 500. Library preparation attached unique molecular identifiers to individual cDNA molecules for quantitative, reproducible TCR counting. Turning to the authors' computational methods: A median of roughly 100,000 TCRs per sample was observed, with a range of 23,224 to 690,600. The Decombinator software suite was used to annotate V, J and CDR3 in the TCR reads. For PS versus PT1 abundance plots, all samples were subsampled to the same number of TCRs (28,000). Expanded TCRs were defined as absent before sensitization and observed at least eight times at the 2-week time point. The raw public data were reprocessed by TCRdb itself: fastp quality trimming at Q25, MiXCR clonotype calling, in-frame beta chains only. Every CDR3 protein is listed once, alongside the most common genes and DNA of its rows. TCRdb's processing, not the authors', yielded these V and J calls. This sample has some 39,000 distinct CDR3 sequences in its table, and around 9.5% of those were observed once. The ten largest clonotypes hold roughly 25% of the sample.

This receptor was identified in a man aged 50-60 years with alopecia areata. Some clones in this sample may be carry-over from other donors' samples. Here the chain combines TRBV7-2 and TRBJ1-1, with an unclear D gene assignment. The specimen comprised whole blood, sampled in connection with sensitization to the hapten diphenylcyclopropenone (DPC). In nucleotides, the sequence is TGTGCCACCTCACAAGGGCGGAACACTGAAGCTTTCTTT. This translates into CATSQGRNTEAFF.